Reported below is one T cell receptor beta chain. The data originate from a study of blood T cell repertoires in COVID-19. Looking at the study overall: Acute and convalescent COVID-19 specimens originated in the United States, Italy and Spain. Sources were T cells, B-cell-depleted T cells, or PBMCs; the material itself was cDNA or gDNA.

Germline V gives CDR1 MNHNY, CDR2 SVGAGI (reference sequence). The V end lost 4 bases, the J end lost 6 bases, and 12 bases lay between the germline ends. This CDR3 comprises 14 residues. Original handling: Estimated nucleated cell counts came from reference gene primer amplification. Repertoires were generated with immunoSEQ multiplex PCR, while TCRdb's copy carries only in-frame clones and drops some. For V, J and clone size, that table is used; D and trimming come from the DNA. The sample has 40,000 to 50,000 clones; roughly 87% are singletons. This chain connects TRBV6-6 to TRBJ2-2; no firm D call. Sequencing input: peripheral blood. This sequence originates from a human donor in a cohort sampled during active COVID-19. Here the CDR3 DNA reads TGTGCCAGCAGTTTGAGCCCTTTAGCCGGGGAGCTGTTTTTT. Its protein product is CASSLSPLAGELFF.